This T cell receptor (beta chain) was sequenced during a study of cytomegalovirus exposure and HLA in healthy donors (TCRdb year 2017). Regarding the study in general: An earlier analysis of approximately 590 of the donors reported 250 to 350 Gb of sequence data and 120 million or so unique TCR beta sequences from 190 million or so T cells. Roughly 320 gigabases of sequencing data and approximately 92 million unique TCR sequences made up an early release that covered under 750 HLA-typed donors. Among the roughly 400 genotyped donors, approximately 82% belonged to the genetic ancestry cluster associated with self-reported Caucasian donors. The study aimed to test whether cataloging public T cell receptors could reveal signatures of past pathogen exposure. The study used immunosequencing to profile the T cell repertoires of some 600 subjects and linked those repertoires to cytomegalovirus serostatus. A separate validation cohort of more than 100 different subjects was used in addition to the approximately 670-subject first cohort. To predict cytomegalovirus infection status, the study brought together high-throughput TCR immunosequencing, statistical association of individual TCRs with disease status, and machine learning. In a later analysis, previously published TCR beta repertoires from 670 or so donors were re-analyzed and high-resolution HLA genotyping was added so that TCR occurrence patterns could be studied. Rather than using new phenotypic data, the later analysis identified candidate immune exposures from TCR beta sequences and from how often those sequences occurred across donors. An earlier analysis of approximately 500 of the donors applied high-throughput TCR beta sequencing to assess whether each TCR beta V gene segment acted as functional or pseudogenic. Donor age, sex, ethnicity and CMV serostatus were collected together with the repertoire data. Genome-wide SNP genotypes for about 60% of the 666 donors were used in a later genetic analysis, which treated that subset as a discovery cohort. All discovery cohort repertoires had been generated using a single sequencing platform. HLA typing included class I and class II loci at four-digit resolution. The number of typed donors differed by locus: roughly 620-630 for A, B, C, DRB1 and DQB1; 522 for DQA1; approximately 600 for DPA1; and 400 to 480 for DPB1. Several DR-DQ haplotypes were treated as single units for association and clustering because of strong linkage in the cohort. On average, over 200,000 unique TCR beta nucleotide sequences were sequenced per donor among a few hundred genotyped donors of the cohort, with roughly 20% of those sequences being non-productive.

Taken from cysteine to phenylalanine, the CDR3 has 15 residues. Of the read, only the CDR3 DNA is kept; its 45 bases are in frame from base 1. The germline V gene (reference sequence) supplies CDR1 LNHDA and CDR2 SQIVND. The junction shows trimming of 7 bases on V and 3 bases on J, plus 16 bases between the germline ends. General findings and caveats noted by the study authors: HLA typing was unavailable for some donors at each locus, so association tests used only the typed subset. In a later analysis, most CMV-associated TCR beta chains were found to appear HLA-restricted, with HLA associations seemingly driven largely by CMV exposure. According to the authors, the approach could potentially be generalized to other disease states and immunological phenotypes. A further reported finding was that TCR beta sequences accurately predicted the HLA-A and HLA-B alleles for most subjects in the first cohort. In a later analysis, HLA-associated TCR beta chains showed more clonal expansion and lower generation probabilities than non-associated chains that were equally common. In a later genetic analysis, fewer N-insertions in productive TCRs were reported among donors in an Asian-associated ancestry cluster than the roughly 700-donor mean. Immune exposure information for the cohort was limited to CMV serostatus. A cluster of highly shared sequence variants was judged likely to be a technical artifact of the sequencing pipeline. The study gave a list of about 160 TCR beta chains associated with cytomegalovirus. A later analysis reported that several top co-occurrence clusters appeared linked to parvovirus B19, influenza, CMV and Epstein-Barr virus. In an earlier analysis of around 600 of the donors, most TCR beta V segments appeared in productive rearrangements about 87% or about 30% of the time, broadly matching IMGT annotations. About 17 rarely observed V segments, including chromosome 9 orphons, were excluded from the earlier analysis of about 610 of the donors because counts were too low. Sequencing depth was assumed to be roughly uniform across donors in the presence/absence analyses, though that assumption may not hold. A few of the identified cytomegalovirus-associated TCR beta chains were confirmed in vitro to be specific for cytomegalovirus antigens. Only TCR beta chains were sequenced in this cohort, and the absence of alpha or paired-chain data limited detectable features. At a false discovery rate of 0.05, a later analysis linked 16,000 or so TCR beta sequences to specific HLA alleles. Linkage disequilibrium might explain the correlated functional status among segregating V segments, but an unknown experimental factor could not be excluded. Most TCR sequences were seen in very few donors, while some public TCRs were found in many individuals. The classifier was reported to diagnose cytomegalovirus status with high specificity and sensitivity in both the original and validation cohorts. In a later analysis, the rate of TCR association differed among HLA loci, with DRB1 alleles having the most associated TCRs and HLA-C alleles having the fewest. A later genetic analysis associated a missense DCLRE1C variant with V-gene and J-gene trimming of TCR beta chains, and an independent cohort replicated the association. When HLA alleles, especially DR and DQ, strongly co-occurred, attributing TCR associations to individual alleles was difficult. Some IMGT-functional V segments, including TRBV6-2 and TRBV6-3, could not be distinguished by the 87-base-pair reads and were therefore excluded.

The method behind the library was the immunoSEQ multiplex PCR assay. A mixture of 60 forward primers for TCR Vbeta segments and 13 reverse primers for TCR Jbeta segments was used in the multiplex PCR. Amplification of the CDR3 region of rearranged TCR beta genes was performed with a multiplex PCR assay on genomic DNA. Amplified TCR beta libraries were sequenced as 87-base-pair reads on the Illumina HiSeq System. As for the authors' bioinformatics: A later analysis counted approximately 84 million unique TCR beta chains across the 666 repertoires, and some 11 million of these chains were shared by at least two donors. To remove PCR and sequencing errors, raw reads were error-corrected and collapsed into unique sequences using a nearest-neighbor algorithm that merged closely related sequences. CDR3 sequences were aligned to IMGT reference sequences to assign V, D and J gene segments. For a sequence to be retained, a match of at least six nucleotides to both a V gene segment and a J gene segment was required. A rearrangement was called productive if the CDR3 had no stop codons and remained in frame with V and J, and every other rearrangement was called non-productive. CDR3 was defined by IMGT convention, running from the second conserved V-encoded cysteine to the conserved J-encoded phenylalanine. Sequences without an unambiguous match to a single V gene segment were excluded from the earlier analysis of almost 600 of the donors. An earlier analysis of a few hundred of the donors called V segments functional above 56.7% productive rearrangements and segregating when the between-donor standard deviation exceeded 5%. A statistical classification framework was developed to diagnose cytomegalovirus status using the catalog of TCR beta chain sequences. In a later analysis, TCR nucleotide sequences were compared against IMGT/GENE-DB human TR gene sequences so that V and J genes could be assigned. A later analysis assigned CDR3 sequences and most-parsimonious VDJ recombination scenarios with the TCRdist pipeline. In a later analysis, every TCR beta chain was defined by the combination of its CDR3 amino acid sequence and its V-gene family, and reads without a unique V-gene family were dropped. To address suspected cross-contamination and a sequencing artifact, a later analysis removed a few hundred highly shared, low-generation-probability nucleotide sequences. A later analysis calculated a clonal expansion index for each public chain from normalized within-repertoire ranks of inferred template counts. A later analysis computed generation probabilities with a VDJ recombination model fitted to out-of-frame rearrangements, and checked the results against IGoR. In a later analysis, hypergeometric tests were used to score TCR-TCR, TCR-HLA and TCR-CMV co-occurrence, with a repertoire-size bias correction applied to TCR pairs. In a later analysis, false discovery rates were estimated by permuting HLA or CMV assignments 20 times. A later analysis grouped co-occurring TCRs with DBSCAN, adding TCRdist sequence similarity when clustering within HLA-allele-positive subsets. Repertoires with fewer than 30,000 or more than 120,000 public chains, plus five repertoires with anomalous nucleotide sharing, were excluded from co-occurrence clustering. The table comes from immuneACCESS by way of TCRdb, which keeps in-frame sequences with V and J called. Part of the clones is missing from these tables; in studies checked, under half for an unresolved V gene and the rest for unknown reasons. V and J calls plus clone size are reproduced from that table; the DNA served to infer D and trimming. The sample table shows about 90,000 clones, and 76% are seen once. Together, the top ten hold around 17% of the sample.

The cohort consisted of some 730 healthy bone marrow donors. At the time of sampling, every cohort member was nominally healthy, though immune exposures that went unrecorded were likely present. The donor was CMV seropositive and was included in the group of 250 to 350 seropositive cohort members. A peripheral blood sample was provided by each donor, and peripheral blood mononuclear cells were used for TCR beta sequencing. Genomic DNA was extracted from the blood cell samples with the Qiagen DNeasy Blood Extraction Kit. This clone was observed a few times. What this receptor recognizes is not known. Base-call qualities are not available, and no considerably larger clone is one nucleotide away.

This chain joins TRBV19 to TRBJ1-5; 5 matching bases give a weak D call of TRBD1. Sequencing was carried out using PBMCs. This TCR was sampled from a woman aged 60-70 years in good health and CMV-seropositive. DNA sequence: TGTGCCAGTATAGAGAGCCGGGGGATCAATCAGCCCCAGCATTTT. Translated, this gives CASIESRGINQPQHF.